These T cell receptor beta chains were read from a single sample in a study of neurological immune-mediated disorders. Each CDR3 protein is one row after TCRdb ran MiXCR on the 5' RACE reads. This sample has roughly 55,000 distinct CDR3 sequences, with roughly 15% found just once. Sequences were obtained from PBMCs. The receptors were gathered from a man aged 55 to 69 in good health. Each CDR3 is given with its conserved first and last residue. Fields, in order: CDR3 length, clone size, J gene, V gene, D gene, CDR3 DNA, CDR3 protein. D genes are given only for firm matches. Some rows mark clone size as missing; the rest say once, few, many or name a class of expanded clone.

length: 15
size: many
J: TRBJ2-3
V: TRBV24-1
D: TRBD2
DNA: TGTGCCACCAGTGATTGGACTAGAGGCACAGATACGCAGTATTTT
CDR3: CATSDWTRGTDTQYF

length: 15
size: many
J: TRBJ2-7
V: TRBV5-1
D: TRBD1
DNA: TGCGCCAGCAGCTGGGGGGACAGGGAGGTATCCGAGCAGTACTTC
CDR3: CASSWGDREVSEQYF

length: 16
size: few
J: TRBJ1-6
V: TRBV14
D: .
DNA: TGTGCCAGCAGCCCCGACCGGAGCTCCTATAATTCACCCCTCCACTTT
CDR3: CASSPDRSSYNSPLHF

length: 18
size: many
J: TRBJ2-2
V: TRBV9
D: .
DNA: TGTGCCAGCAGCGCCTTAGAAGGATTCTGGGGGAACACCGGGGAGCTGTTTTTT
CDR3: CASSALEGFWGNTGELFF

length: 15
size: many
J: TRBJ1-2
V: TRBV5-1
D: .
DNA: TGCGCCAGCAGCTTGGTTGGTTCTCTTGAAACCGGCTACACCTTC
CDR3: CASSLVGSLETGYTF

length: 13
size: many
J: TRBJ2-4
V: TRBV20-1
D: .
DNA: TGCAGTGCCCTGATGGGGATCAAAAACATTCAGTACTTC
CDR3: CSALMGIKNIQYF

length: 15
size: many
J: TRBJ2-5
V: TRBV20-1
D: TRBD2
DNA: TGCAGTGCAACTACGGGACTAGCGGGAGGAGAGACCCAGTACTTC
CDR3: CSATTGLAGGETQYF

length: 15
size: many
J: TRBJ2-7
V: TRBV5-1
D: .
DNA: TGCGCCAGCAGCTTGGGGGCACAACAGGGCTACGAGCAGTACTTC
CDR3: CASSLGAQQGYEQYF

length: 10
size: many
J: TRBJ2-1
V: TRBV29-1
D: .
DNA: TGCAGCGTAGACAAGGAGGAGCAGTTCTTC
CDR3: CSVDKEEQFF

length: 15
size: many
J: TRBJ2-3
V: TRBV7-8
D: .
DNA: TGTGCCAGCAGCTTAAATCCCCGAAACACAGATACGCAGTATTTT
CDR3: CASSLNPRNTDTQYF

length: 15
size: .
J: TRBJ2-6
V: TRBV5-1
D: .
DNA: TGCGCCAGCTCCGGAATGGCTGCTGGGGCCAACGTCATGACTTTC
CDR3: CASSGMAAGANVMTF

length: 14
size: many
J: TRBJ2-3
V: TRBV20-1
D: TRBD2
DNA: TGCAGTGCTATACTAGCGACTAGCACAGATACGCAGTATTTT
CDR3: CSAILATSTDTQYF

length: 16
size: many
J: TRBJ2-7
V: TRBV5-1
D: TRBD2
DNA: TGCGCCAGCAGCTTGGCCGGGCTAGCGGGAGTAGATGAGCAGTACTTC
CDR3: CASSLAGLAGVDEQYF

length: 14
size: many
J: TRBJ2-1
V: TRBV7-7
D: TRBD2
DNA: TGTGCCAGCAGCCTAGCGGGTGTTTACAATGAGCAGTTCTTC
CDR3: CASSLAGVYNEQFF

length: 15
size: few
J: TRBJ1-1
V: TRBV6-6
D: .
DNA: TGTGCCAGCACTCGCGGACGGGATCGTCCCACTGAAGCTTTCTTT
CDR3: CASTRGRDRPTEAFF

length: 13
size: many
J: TRBJ2-2
V: TRBV14
D: .
DNA: TGTGCCAGCAGCCAAGATTGGACCGGGGAGCTGTTTTTT
CDR3: CASSQDWTGELFF

length: 16
size: many
J: TRBJ1-2
V: TRBV4-2
D: TRBD1
DNA: TGTGCCAGCAGCCAAGTAATTCAGGGGGCGGCAAGTGGCTACACCTTC
CDR3: CASSQVIQGAASGYTF

length: 15
size: many
J: TRBJ2-2
V: TRBV11-2
D: .
DNA: TGTGCCAGCAGCCTCGCGACAGGGAACACCGGGGAGCTGTTTTTT
CDR3: CASSLATGNTGELFF

length: 15
size: medium-sized
J: TRBJ2-3
V: TRBV7-2
D: TRBD2
DNA: TGTGCCAGCAGCTACCGGACTAGCGGGGCAGATACGCAGTATTTT
CDR3: CASSYRTSGADTQYF

length: 15
size: many
J: TRBJ2-7
V: TRBV12-3/TRBV12-4
D: .
DNA: TGTGCCAGCAGCTCGACCTCAGACGGAGGCTACGAGCAGTACTTC
CDR3: CASSSTSDGGYEQYF

length: 14
size: .
J: TRBJ2-1
V: TRBV18
D: .
DNA: TGTGCCAGCTCAGTAACTCGGGACATCTCACCCCCGTTCTTC
CDR3: CASSVTRDISPPFF

length: 16
size: many
J: TRBJ2-2
V: TRBV7-2
D: TRBD2
DNA: TGTGCCAGCAGCTGGGGGGGAATAGCCAACACCGGGGAGCTGTTTTTT
CDR3: CASSWGGIANTGELFF

length: 16
size: once
J: TRBJ2-1
V: TRBV18
D: TRBD2
DNA: TGTGCCAGCTCACCTTTTGCCGGGACTAGAAACAATGAGCAGTTCTTC
CDR3: CASSPFAGTRNNEQFF

length: 14
size: many
J: TRBJ2-7
V: TRBV5-1
D: .
DNA: TGCGCCAGCAGGTGGTCGGGCGGACGCTACGAGCAGTACTTC
CDR3: CASRWSGGRYEQYF

length: 12
size: many
J: TRBJ2-7
V: TRBV6-2/TRBV6-3
D: .
DNA: TGTGCCAGCAGTTACACCTCCTACGAGCAGTACTTC
CDR3: CASSYTSYEQYF

length: 11
size: many
J: TRBJ2-7
V: TRBV20-1
D: .
DNA: TGCAGTGCTAGACCGGAATACGAGCAGTACTTC
CDR3: CSARPEYEQYF

length: 15
size: few
J: TRBJ2-1
V: TRBV7-2
D: TRBD2
DNA: TGTGCCAGCCTCTCTAGCGGGAGGCCCTACAATGAGCAGTTCTTC
CDR3: CASLSSGRPYNEQFF

length: 11
size: many
J: TRBJ2-1
V: TRBV12-3/TRBV12-4
D: .
DNA: TGTGCCAGCTCCATAGCATTTGAGCAGTTCTTC
CDR3: CASSIAFEQFF

length: 14
size: many
J: TRBJ2-2
V: TRBV3-1
D: .
DNA: TGTGCCAGCAGCCCCCCCGAAAACACCGGGGAGCTGTTTTTT
CDR3: CASSPPENTGELFF

length: 15
size: many
J: TRBJ2-3
V: TRBV7-2
D: TRBD2
DNA: TGTGCCAGCAGCTTAGCGGGAGGGGCCTCAGATACGCAGTATTTT
CDR3: CASSLAGGASDTQYF

length: 14
size: many
J: TRBJ1-2
V: TRBV20-1
D: .
DNA: TGCAGTGCTAGAGACCAGGGGCGCTTGAGTGGCTACACCTTC
CDR3: CSARDQGRLSGYTF

length: 14
size: many
J: TRBJ2-7
V: TRBV5-1
D: TRBD2
DNA: TGCGCCAGCAGCTTCGGGACTAGCCTCTACGAGCAGTACTTC
CDR3: CASSFGTSLYEQYF

length: 15
size: many
J: TRBJ2-1
V: TRBV4-2
D: TRBD2
DNA: TGTGCCAGCAGCCAAGGGGGGGGCTCCTACAATGAGCAGTTCTTC
CDR3: CASSQGGGSYNEQFF

length: 13
size: many
J: TRBJ2-1
V: TRBV27
D: TRBD2
DNA: TGTGCCATTGGGACTAGCAGGGTCAATGAGCAGTTCTTC
CDR3: CAIGTSRVNEQFF

length: 14
size: .
J: TRBJ2-7
V: TRBV5-1
D: .
DNA: TGCGCCAGCTCCGATACAGGGAATCCCTACGAGCAGTACTTC
CDR3: CASSDTGNPYEQYF

length: 15
size: many
J: TRBJ2-3
V: TRBV5-1
D: .
DNA: TGCGCCAGCACGGGCCTCACCGAGCTGACAGATACGCAGTATTTT
CDR3: CASTGLTELTDTQYF

length: 13
size: many
J: TRBJ1-1
V: TRBV29-1
D: TRBD1
DNA: TGCAGCGTCGGACAGGGGGCTAACACTGAAGCTTTCTTT
CDR3: CSVGQGANTEAFF

length: 12
size: many
J: TRBJ1-2
V: TRBV7-2
D: .
DNA: TGTGCCAGCAGCGTGCTACAGGACGGCTACACCTTC
CDR3: CASSVLQDGYTF

length: 15
size: many
J: TRBJ2-3
V: TRBV7-7
D: TRBD1
DNA: TGTGCTAGCAGCCCCGGGACAGGGCGGACAGATACGCAGTATTTT
CDR3: CASSPGTGRTDTQYF